These T cell receptor beta chains were read from a single sample in a study of blood T cell repertoires in COVID-19. The table came from immunoSEQ multiplex PCR; TCRdb's copy has only in-frame clones and leaves some out. The data hold 210,000 or so clones, with about 80% observed a single time. Input material: PBMCs or T cells enriched from blood (not recorded which). The source is a woman aged 45 to 65 who had been exposed to COVID-19. CDR3s include the opening cysteine and the closing phenylalanine or tryptophan. A D gene is named only where the DNA matches it firmly. Size tells how often a clone was seen (once, few, many) or the class of an expanded clone, and some rows leave it out.

TRBV2,-,TRBJ2-3,-,TGTGCCAGCAACCCAAGTCCGGGTCCTCGCACAGATACGCAGTATTTT,CASNPSPGPRTDTQYF
TRBV7-6,few,TRBJ2-6,-,TGTGCCAGCAGATACGACACTAGCAAAGCCAACGTCCTGACTTTC,CASRYDTSKANVLTF
TRBV7-9,-,TRBJ1-2,-,TGTGCCAGCAGCTTAGAGAGTCCTAACTATGGCTACACCTTC,CASSLESPNYGYTF
TRBV27,-,TRBJ2-7,-,TGTGCCAGTAGTGCAGGGGGGTCCTACGAGCAGTACTTC,CASSAGGSYEQYF
TRBV19,-,TRBJ2-1,TRBD2,TGTGCCAGTAGTATAAGGACTAGCGGGGGCAATGAGCAGTTCTTC,CASSIRTSGGNEQFF
TRBV6-1,-,TRBJ2-3,TRBD2,TGTGCCAGCAGGGAACTGACTAGCGGGGTTGCAGATACGCAGTATTTT,CASRELTSGVADTQYF
TRBV7-9,-,TRBJ2-3,TRBD2,TGTGCCAGCAGGGCGGGGGGAGATACGCAGTATTTT,CASRAGGDTQYF
TRBV5-6,-,TRBJ1-5,TRBD1,TGTGCCAGCAGCGATCAGGACAGGGTGGATCAGCCCCAGCATTTT,CASSDQDRVDQPQHF
TRBV12-3/TRBV12-4,-,TRBJ2-7,TRBD2,TGTGCCAGCACCAGGACTAGGGAATACGAGCAGTACTTC,CASTRTREYEQYF
TRBV29-1,-,TRBJ1-1,-,TGCAGCGTCGGAACCGGGGGGGAGTACACTGAAGCTTTCTTT,CSVGTGGEYTEAFF
TRBV6-2/TRBV6-3,-,TRBJ1-4,-,TGTGCCAGCAGTCAGACAAGTACAACTAATGAAAAACTGTTTTTT,CASSQTSTTNEKLFF
TRBV4-2,-,TRBJ2-2,-,TGTGCCAGCAGCCAAGCTCGGACCGGGGAGCTGTTTTTT,CASSQARTGELFF
TRBV6-2/TRBV6-3,-,TRBJ2-1,TRBD2,TGTGCCAGCAGCCGGGCGGCTAATGGACTAGCGGGGGGTTGGGAGCAGTTCTTC,CASSRAANGLAGGWEQFF
TRBV3-1/TRBV3-2,-,TRBJ1-5,-,TGTGCCAGCAGCCAAGATGGAGGTCAGCCCCAGCATTTT,CASSQDGGQPQHF
TRBV5-1,-,TRBJ2-1,-,TGCGCCAGCTCCCTGGGGCAGGGGCAGAGACATGAGCAGTTCTTC,CASSLGQGQRHEQFF
TRBV9,few,TRBJ1-2,TRBD1,TGTGCCAGCAGCTTACCGGGACAGAGATTACTAGGAGGTGGCTACACCTTC,CASSLPGQRLLGGGYTF
TRBV28,few,TRBJ1-1,TRBD1,TGTGCCAGCAGTTTATTCCCCCCAGGGGGCCCGGGGACTGAAGCTTTCTTT,CASSLFPPGGPGTEAFF
TRBV13,-,TRBJ2-5,TRBD2,TGTGCCAGCAGCTCTCGGGTGGTAGCGGGGATTGAGACCCAGTACTTC,CASSSRVVAGIETQYF
TRBV11-2,-,TRBJ2-1,-,TGTGCCAGCAGCTTATGGGCAGAGAGCTCCTACAATGAGCAGTTCTTC,CASSLWAESSYNEQFF
TRBV5-4,-,TRBJ2-1,TRBD2,TGTGCCAGCAGCCAAACTAGCGCGGGTGAGCAGTTCTTC,CASSQTSAGEQFF
TRBV3-1/TRBV3-2,-,TRBJ2-4,TRBD1,TGTGCCAGCAGCCTCCGGGACAGGGGATCCATTCAGTACTTC,CASSLRDRGSIQYF
TRBV6-2/TRBV6-3,-,TRBJ2-3,TRBD1,TGTGCCAGCAGTTACCACCTCCGACAGGGGATCACCACAGATACGCAGTATTTT,CASSYHLRQGITTDTQYF
TRBV19,-,TRBJ1-2,TRBD1,TGTGCCAGTAGTATAGATCGACAGGGAAGGAATGGCTACACCTTC,CASSIDRQGRNGYTF
TRBV13,-,TRBJ1-3,-,TGTGCCAGCAGCCCAGCGCGTGGAAACACCATATATTTT,CASSPARGNTIYF
TRBV7-2,-,TRBJ1-5,-,TGTGCCAGCAGCTTAGGGGGGGGCTATCAGCCCCAGCATTTT,CASSLGGGYQPQHF
TRBV4-1,-,TRBJ2-1,TRBD1,TGCGCCAGCAGCCAAGGGACAGGTTACAATGAGCAGTTCTTC,CASSQGTGYNEQFF
TRBV7-3,-,TRBJ1-6,-,TGTGCCAGCACCTCTCAGGGGAATTCACCCCTCCACTTT,CASTSQGNSPLHF
TRBV27,-,TRBJ2-7,-,TGTGCCAGCAGTTTGGTGGGGGCGTCTGACGAGCAGTACTTC,CASSLVGASDEQYF
TRBV5-4,-,TRBJ2-3,TRBD2,TGTGCCAGCAGCGACTTAGCGGGGGGCGTTCCAGATACGCAGTATTTT,CASSDLAGGVPDTQYF
TRBV7-2,-,TRBJ2-1,TRBD2,TGTGCCAGCAGACTTGGGGGGGTGTACAATGAGCAGTTCTTC,CASRLGGVYNEQFF
TRBV5-1,-,TRBJ2-2,-,TGCGCCAGCAGCTTGGAGGGGCAGGGGACCGGGGAGCTGTTTTTT,CASSLEGQGTGELFF
TRBV12-3/TRBV12-4,-,TRBJ1-3,-,TGTGCCAGCAGTCCTAACGGGGTAGACACCATATATTTT,CASSPNGVDTIYF
TRBV5-1,-,TRBJ2-7,-,TGCGCCAGCAGCTTGGCCGAGGCAGGGCTATCCTACGAGCAGTACTTC,CASSLAEAGLSYEQYF
TRBV11-3,-,TRBJ2-1,-,TGTGCCAGCAGCTTATTGGGAGGTGAGCAGTTCTTC,CASSLLGGEQFF
TRBV6-2/TRBV6-3,once,TRBJ2-7,-,TGTGCCAGCAGCCCGCGGGGGCAGTACGAGCAGTACTTC,CASSPRGQYEQYF
TRBV14,-,TRBJ1-2,-,TGTGCCAGCAGCCAAGAATTACGGGGTGTTCTGGGAGCCACCTTC,CASSQELRGVLGATF
TRBV18,-,TRBJ2-7,-,TGTGCCAGCTCACCTGAACAGAGCCTCTACGAGCAGTACTTC,CASSPEQSLYEQYF
TRBV14,-,TRBJ1-1,-,TGTGCCAGCAGCCAAGAAGGGGCCCTCTGGGACACTGAAGCTTTCTTT,CASSQEGALWDTEAFF
TRBV5-8,-,TRBJ2-2,-,TGTGCCAGCAGCTGGGGGGCCGGGGAGCTGTTTTTT,CASSWGAGELFF
TRBV2,-,TRBJ1-2,-,TGTGCCAGCAGTGCGCTTAGGAGCTATGGCTACACCTTC,CASSALRSYGYTF